This TCR beta chain is from a study of glioma-infiltrating T cells after dendritic cell vaccination. Overall study: Samples are from glioblastoma patients in Phase I and II dendritic cell vaccine trials.

Method: immunoSEQ multiplex PCR; TCRdb's copy keeps in-frame clones and lacks some. The table has more than 60,000 clones, approximately 85% seen once; the top ten hold over 9%. For this clone: The junction departs from the called germline gene at one end, perhaps through a read error.

The germline CDR1 and CDR2 sequences are SNHLY and FYNNEI. The CDR3 has 16 amino acids. The chain has TRBV2 and TRBJ2-3, with 10 bases lining up with TRBD2. The sequences come from blood, collected before dendritic cell vaccination. The sequence came from a human donor with glioblastoma. For the CDR3, the DNA is TGTGCCAGCAGGGAAGGGGGACTAGCGCTCACAGATACGCAGTATTTT. Translation gives CASREGGLALTDTQYF.